Given below is one TCR beta chain in context. Antigen specificity is unknown. Compared with germline, one end of the junction differs, possibly owing to a read error. Next came a second PCR, run for roughly 6 to 11 cycles, which used a sample-barcoded 5' primer along with a J-beta primer mix. Carrying 12 random nucleotides, a template-switch adaptor labeled each individual cDNA molecule. TCRdb passed the 5' RACE reads through MiXCR, listing each CDR3 protein once. The sample records 2 million or so distinct CDR3 sequences, roughly 49% being singletons. This entry is derived from a study of blood T cells in healthy people across ages. The study's findings and limits: Long-lived donors had more naive CD4+ cells and higher diversity than aged donors. Age advanced and TCR beta diversity per million T cells fell, roughly linearly.

Sample donors were healthy Caucasian individuals that came from Russia, aged 6 to 90. The source of this sequence is a woman in her forties in good health. Sequenced material: blood.

In DNA, the CDR3 is TGTGCCAGCAGCCTCCGGGGGGCCAACGCCCTGACTTTC. This codes for CASSLRGANALTF. V is TRBV11-3 and J is TRBJ2-6, with a possible D match to TRBD2 (7 bases). This CDR3 contains 13 residues. Germline loops: CDR1 SGHNT, CDR2 YENEEA.